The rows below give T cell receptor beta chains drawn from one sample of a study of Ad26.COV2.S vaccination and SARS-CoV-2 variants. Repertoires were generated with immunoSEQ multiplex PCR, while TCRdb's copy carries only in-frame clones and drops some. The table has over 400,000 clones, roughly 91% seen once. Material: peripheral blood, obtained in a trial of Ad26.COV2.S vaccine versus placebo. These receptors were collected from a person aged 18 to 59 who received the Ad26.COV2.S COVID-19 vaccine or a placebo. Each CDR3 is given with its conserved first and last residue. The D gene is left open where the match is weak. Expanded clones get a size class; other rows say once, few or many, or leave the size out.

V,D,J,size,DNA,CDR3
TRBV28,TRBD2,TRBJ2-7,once,TGTGCCAGCAGCCAAACCTTCCCTTCCACTACTAGCGGGAGATGGGGCTCCTACGAGCAGTACTTC,CASSQTFPSTTSGRWGSYEQYF
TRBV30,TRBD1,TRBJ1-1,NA,TGTGCCTTGGACAGGGTGAACACTGAAGCTTTCTTT,CALDRVNTEAFF
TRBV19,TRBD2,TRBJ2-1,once,TGTGCCAGTAGTATTGGACTAGCGGGCTACAATGAGCAGTTCTTC,CASSIGLAGYNEQFF
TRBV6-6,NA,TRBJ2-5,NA,TGTGCCAGCAGTTATCGGGTTCAGGGGCAAGAGACCCAGTACTTC,CASSYRVQGQETQYF
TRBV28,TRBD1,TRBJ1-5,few,TGTGCCAGCGCACAGGGGGGAGGCAATCAGCCCCAGCATTTT,CASAQGGGNQPQHF
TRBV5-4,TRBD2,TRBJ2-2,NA,TGTGCCAGCAGCTTGGCCGCGACTAGCGGGAAATTGTACACCGGGGAGCTGTTTTTT,CASSLAATSGKLYTGELFF
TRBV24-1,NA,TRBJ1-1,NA,TGTGCCACCAGTGGGGGTTACACTGAAGCTTTCTTT,CATSGGYTEAFF
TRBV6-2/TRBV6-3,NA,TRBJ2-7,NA,TGTGCCAGCAGCGACAGTATCCCCTCCTACGAGCAGTACTTC,CASSDSIPSYEQYF
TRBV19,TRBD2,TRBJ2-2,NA,TGTGCCAGTAGTCCCAGGACTAGCGGGAATTTTTTATTTGGGGAGCTGTTTTTT,CASSPRTSGNFLFGELFF
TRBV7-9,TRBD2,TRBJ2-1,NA,TGTGCCAGCAGCTTTTCTAGCGGGGGGCCCAATGAGCAGTTCTTC,CASSFSSGGPNEQFF
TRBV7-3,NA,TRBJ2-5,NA,TGTGCCAGCAGCCCCTACCCTCAAGAGACCCAGTACTTC,CASSPYPQETQYF
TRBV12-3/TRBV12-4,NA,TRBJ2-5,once,TGTGCCAGCAGTGTAGGACAGCAAGAGACCCAGTACTTC,CASSVGQQETQYF
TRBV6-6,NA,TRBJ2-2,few,TGTGCCAGCAGTTTCTTTACTGGGGGAACGACCGGGGAGCTGTTTTTT,CASSFFTGGTTGELFF
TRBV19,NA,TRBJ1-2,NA,TGTGCCAGTAGAGGGGGTGAGGGACTGCTCGGCTATGGCTACACCTTC,CASRGGEGLLGYGYTF
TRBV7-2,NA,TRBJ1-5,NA,TGTGCCAGCAGCCCAGGACAGCAAATATACAATCAGCCCCAGCATTTT,CASSPGQQIYNQPQHF
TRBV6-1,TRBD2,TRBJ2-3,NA,TGTGCCAGCAGTGAAGCGCGGGGGGCAGGCACAGATACGCAGTATTTT,CASSEARGAGTDTQYF
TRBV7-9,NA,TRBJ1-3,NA,TGTGCCAGCAGCCTGGCTGACGGCGGACTTTCTGGAAACACCATATATTTT,CASSLADGGLSGNTIYF
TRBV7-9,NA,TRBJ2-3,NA,TGTGCCAGCAGTCCCCCGTGGGATTCCCGCACAGATACGCAGTATTTT,CASSPPWDSRTDTQYF
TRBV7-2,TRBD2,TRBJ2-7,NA,TGTGCCAGCAGCCCCGGGGGGGCCCAAGCGGAGCAGTACTTC,CASSPGGAQAEQYF
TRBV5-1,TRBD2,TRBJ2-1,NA,TGCGCCAGCAGCTTGGGGGCTAGCGGGAGAGGTAAAATCAATGAGCAGTTCTTC,CASSLGASGRGKINEQFF
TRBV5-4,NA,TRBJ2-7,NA,TGTGCCAGCAGCTTATCCGGAAACACCTACGAGCAGTACTTC,CASSLSGNTYEQYF
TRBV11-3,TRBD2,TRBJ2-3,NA,TGTGCCAGCAGCCCAGGGACTAGCGGGAGGAAGGATACGCAGTATTTT,CASSPGTSGRKDTQYF
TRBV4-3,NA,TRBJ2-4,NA,TGCGCCAGCAGCAGGGGAGATGGGGGAGCCAAAAACATTCAGTACTTC,CASSRGDGGAKNIQYF
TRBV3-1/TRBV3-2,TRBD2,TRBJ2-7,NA,TGTGCCAGCAGCCCTGCAGCGGGGATCCGTTACGAGCAGTACTTC,CASSPAAGIRYEQYF
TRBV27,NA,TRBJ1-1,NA,TGTGCCAGCACTCGTTCCGGGGCGGGGACTGAAGCTTTCTTT,CASTRSGAGTEAFF
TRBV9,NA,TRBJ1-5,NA,TGTGCCAGCAGCGTAGGGCCGGATAGCAATCAGCCCCAGCATTTT,CASSVGPDSNQPQHF
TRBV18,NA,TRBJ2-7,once,TGTGCCAGCTCACCAGCGAGCTCCTACGAGCAGTACTTC,CASSPASSYEQYF
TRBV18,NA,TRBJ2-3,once,TGTGCCAGCTCACCGACGAGCGCGAGCACAGATACGCAGTATTTT,CASSPTSASTDTQYF
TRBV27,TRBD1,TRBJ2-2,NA,TGTGCCAGCAGTAGGAACAGGGGGACCGGGGAGCTGTTTTTT,CASSRNRGTGELFF
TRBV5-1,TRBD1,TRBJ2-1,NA,TGCGCCAGCAGCTTGGCCTCCGGACAGGGGTATGAGCAGTTCTTC,CASSLASGQGYEQFF
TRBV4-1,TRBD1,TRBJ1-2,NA,TGCGCCAGCAGCCAATTACAGGGGGCCAAGTATGGCTACACCTTC,CASSQLQGAKYGYTF
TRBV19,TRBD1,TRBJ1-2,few,TGTGCCAGTAGTGCCGGGACAGTAAGTGGCTACACCTTC,CASSAGTVSGYTF
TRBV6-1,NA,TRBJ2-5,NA,TGTGCCAGCAGTGAAAGCGGGCTTCAAGAGACCCAGTACTTC,CASSESGLQETQYF
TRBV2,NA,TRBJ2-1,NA,TGTGCCAGCAGTGATGTCGGGGAGCCATCACCCGGCTCCTACAATGAGCAGTTCTTC,CASSDVGEPSPGSYNEQFF
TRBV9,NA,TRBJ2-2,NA,TGTGCCAGCAGCGTCAGGGTTGGCGGGGAGCTGTTTTTT,CASSVRVGGELFF
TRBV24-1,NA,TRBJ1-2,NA,TGTGCCACCAGTGGCAGCGCTAACTATGGCTACACCTTC,CATSGSANYGYTF
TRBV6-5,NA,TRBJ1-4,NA,TGTGCCAGCAGTTCTCGGAGATCAACTAATGAAAAACTGTTTTTT,CASSSRRSTNEKLFF
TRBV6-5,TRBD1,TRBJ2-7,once,TGTGCCAGCGCCGACAGGGGGCGGGCCTACGAGCAGTACTTC,CASADRGRAYEQYF
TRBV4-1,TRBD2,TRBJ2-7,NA,TGCGCCAGCAGCTCCAGACTAGCGGGAGTTGAGCAGTACTTC,CASSSRLAGVEQYF
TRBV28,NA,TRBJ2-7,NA,TGTGCCAGCAGCCCTGCCTCACTCTACGAGCAGTACTTC,CASSPASLYEQYF
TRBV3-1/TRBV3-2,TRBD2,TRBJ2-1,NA,TGTGCCAGCAGCCAAGTCGTACTAGCGGGAGAGCACAATGAGCAGTTCTTC,CASSQVVLAGEHNEQFF
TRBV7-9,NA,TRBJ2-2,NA,TGTGCCAGCAGCTTTTGGACACTAGTACGGACCGGGGAGCTGTTTTTT,CASSFWTLVRTGELFF
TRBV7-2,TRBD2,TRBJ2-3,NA,TGTGCCAGCAGCCACGGGACTAGCGGGAGAACAGATACGCAGTATTTT,CASSHGTSGRTDTQYF
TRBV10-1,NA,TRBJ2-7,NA,TGCGCCAGCAGCACATTAGGTGGGGAAATCGAGCAGTACTTC,CASSTLGGEIEQYF